One and the same sample provided the 19 T cell receptor beta chains below, sequenced in a study of T-cell reconstitution after alpha-beta-depleted transplantation in children. TCRbeta library preparation incorporated unique molecular identifiers. Using its own MiXCR run on the PCR reads, TCRdb lists one record per CDR3 protein. The sample consists of a few hundred thousand distinct CDR3 sequences, roughly 27% of them appearing once. The source material was PBMCs, sampled before TCRalphabeta/CD19-depleted stem cell transplant. The receptors derive from a boy younger than two with Wiskott-Aldrich syndrome, due to receive a stem cell transplant.

This clonotype was observed a handful of times. V gene TRBV5-1 combines with J gene TRBJ2-7; D tentatively fits TRBD1 or TRBD2 (7 bases each). This CDR3 region has 14 residues. V was trimmed by 2 bases and J by 6 bases, leaving 15 bases between them. Germline V gene lookup returns CDR1 SGHRS and CDR2 YFSETQ. The CDR3 nucleotides read TGCGCCAGCAGCTTACAGGGGCGGGGGCTCGAGCAGTACTTC. Amino acids: CASSLQGRGLEQYF.

The chain links TRBV20-1 to TRBJ2-1, with D hard to call. V was cut by 2 bases and J by 7 bases, with 3 bases left in between. CDR3 length: 10 residues. Germline assignment: CDR1 DFQATT and CDR2 SNEGSKA (reference sequence). This CDR3 is CSARFNEQFF. The CDR3 nucleotides are TGCAGTGCTAGATTTAATGAGCAGTTCTTC.

This clonotype was observed a few times. This chain joins TRBV20-1 and TRBJ2-5, with TRBD1 as a possible D gene (6 bases). The CDR3 extends over 13 amino acids. From germline, CDR1 is DFQATT and CDR2 SNEGSKA (reference sequence). V lost 6 bases to trimming and J lost 2 bases, with 13 bases between them. The CDR3 protein is CSAKRGFQETQYF. DNA for the CDR3: TGCAGTGCCAAAAGGGGGTTTCAAGAGACCCAGTACTTC.

This clonotype was counted a few times. The chain has TRBV7-9 and TRBJ2-1; 8 bases agree with TRBD2. The V segment lost 4 bases and the J segment 1 base; nucleotides outside the gene matches: 9. The CDR3 runs 17 residues. The germline V gene has CDR1 SEHNR and CDR2 FQNEAQ (reference sequence). DNA of the CDR3: TGTGCCAGCAGCTCGACCGGACTAGCCCGATCCTACAATGAGCAGTTCTTC. Residues: CASSSTGLARSYNEQFF.

The sample holds a few counts of this clonotype. The V call is TRBV5-6, the J call TRBJ1-5, with D tentatively TRBD1 (6 bases). Deletions cut 3 bases from V and 0 bases from J, with 13 bases between. Germline values: CDR1 SGHDT, CDR2 YYEEEE. This CDR3 has 16 amino acids. CDR3 DNA sequence: TGTGCCAGCAGCTCGAATCAGGGGCGTAGCAATCAGCCCCAGCATTTT. Translated: CASSSNQGRSNQPQHF.

V gene TRBV11-2 combines with J gene TRBJ2-2, with TRBD2 matching over 7 bases. Germline loops: CDR1 SGHAT, CDR2 FQNNGV. V shed 4 bases and J 5 bases; nucleotides not matched to a gene: 4. The CDR3 loop spans 14 amino acids. The CDR3 loop reads CASSSTSVTGELFF. CDR3 nucleotide sequence: TGTGCCAGCAGCTCTACTAGCGTAACCGGGGAGCTGTTTTTT.

This clonotype was detected a few times. The chain is built from TRBV28 and TRBJ2-7, with 9 bases lining up with TRBD2. This CDR3 has 13 amino acids. V was clipped by 4 bases and J by 6 bases; unmatched bases: 4. Germline V gene data show CDR1 as MDHEN and CDR2 as SYDVKM. The chain's CDR3 is CASSSGREGEQYF. For the CDR3, the DNA is TGTGCCAGCAGTTCCGGGCGGGAGGGCGAGCAGTACTTC. The full variable domain, with the rest looked up from reference TRBV28 and TRBJ2-7, is DVKVTQSSRYLVKRTGEKVFLECVQDMDHENMFWYRQDPGLGLRLIYFSYDVKMKEKGDIPEGYSVSREKKERFSLILESASTNQTSMYLCASSSGREGEQYFGPGTRLTVT.

This clonotype was observed a handful of times. The V call is TRBV7-9, the J call TRBJ1-4; D unclear. Between the trimmed V and J ends, which lost 2 bases and 3 bases, there was a span of 10 bases. Germline CDR1 is SEHNR and CDR2 is FQNEAQ (reference sequence). CDR3 length: 15 amino acids. The CDR3 here is CASSLRISSNEKLFF. The CDR3 DNA reads as TGTGCCAGCAGCTTACGTATCTCATCTAATGAAAAACTGTTTTTT.

The chain joins TRBV20-1 to TRBJ2-1, with 8 bases lining up with TRBD2. J was trimmed by 8 bases and V by 2 bases; bases with no gene match: 8. The germline V gene encodes CDR1 DFQATT and CDR2 SNEGSKA (reference sequence). The CDR3 runs 14 residues. The CDR3 loop is CSARFSGGLDEQFF. Here the CDR3 DNA reads TGCAGTGCTAGATTCTCGGGAGGGTTAGATGAGCAGTTCTTC.

The rearrangement uses TRBV19 and TRBJ2-2; maybe TRBD2 (5 bases). The CDR3 covers 14 residues. With 3 bases removed from V and 8 bases from J, the gap between germline ends came to 13 bases. Germline V gives CDR1 LNHDA, CDR2 SQIVND (reference sequence). The CDR3 DNA follows: TGTGCCAGTAGTATCCCCAGTCGGGAAGGGGAGCTGTTTTTT. Its protein product is CASSIPSREGELFF.

This clonotype was observed a handful of times. The chain employs TRBV5-1 and TRBJ2-1; no reliable D call. Germline V gene lookup returns CDR1 SGHRS and CDR2 YFSETQ. V was shortened by 1 base and J by 7 bases, with 12 bases between the two germline ends. The CDR3 runs to 14 residues. The CDR3 DNA follows: TGCGCCAGCAGCTTGCCCCCGGATCAGAATGAGCAGTTCTTC. It encodes CASSLPPDQNEQFF. Complete variable domain (other parts from reference TRBV5-1 and TRBJ2-1): KAGVTQTPRYLIKTRGQQVTLSCSPISGHRSVSWYQQTPGQGLQFLFEYFSETQRNKGNFPGRFSGRQFSNSRSEMNVSTLELGDSALYLCASSLPPDQNEQFFGPGTRLTVL.

This clonotype was detected only a few times. The V call is TRBV5-1, the J call TRBJ1-5, with 7 bases matching TRBD1. V lost 0 bases, J lost 6 bases, and 6 bases stayed unmatched. Germline assignment: CDR1 SGHRS and CDR2 YFSETQ. The CDR3 totals 15 residues. The CDR3 DNA follows: TGCGCCAGCAGCTTGGCCCCAGGGGGGAGTCAGCCCCAGCATTTT. Translation: CASSLAPGGSQPQHF.

V and J are TRBV10-3 and TRBJ2-1; 7 bases line up with TRBD2. The CDR3 loop spans 18 amino acids. Germline V CDR1 and CDR2: ENHRY, SYGVKD. The J segment lost 7 bases and the V segment lost 3 bases, leaving 18 bases of the junction unmatched. CDR3 residues: CAISDLFIVASGSNEQFF. The CDR3 DNA is TGTGCCATCAGTGATTTGTTTATAGTGGCTAGCGGCTCTAATGAGCAGTTCTTC.

The chain couples TRBV29-1 to TRBJ2-7; weak D call: TRBD2 (6 bases). The germline CDR1 and CDR2 sequences are SQVTM and ANQGSEA. Trimming removed 6 bases from V and 1 base from J, with 13 bases in between. The CDR3 runs 13 residues. CDR3 protein: CSVLWGVSYEQYF. The CDR3 DNA reads TGCAGCGTCCTCTGGGGGGTTTCCTACGAGCAGTACTTC.

The chain couples TRBV20-1 to TRBJ2-1, with a possible D match to TRBD2 (6 bases). The germline V gene encodes CDR1 DFQATT and CDR2 SNEGSKA (reference sequence). Trimming pared 5 bases from V and 9 bases from J, leaving 20 bases between. The CDR3 has 14 residues. CDR3 sequence (DNA): TGCAGTGCTTTGTCGGGCTGGGGGGTGGGTGAGCAGTTCTTC. It specifies CSALSGWGVGEQFF.

This chain joins TRBV20-1 and TRBJ2-5; D may be TRBD1 (8 bases). V lost 4 bases and J lost 5, with 17 bases in between. From germline, CDR1 is DFQATT and CDR2 SNEGSKA (reference sequence). The CDR3 is 14 amino acids. The CDR3 DNA reads as TGCAGTGCTAAGTGGACAGGGAGGGGGGAGACCCAGTACTTC. Its translation: CSAKWTGRGETQYF.

The chain combines TRBV7-3 with TRBJ2-2; 7 bases fit TRBD1. The germline gives CDR1 SGHTA, CDR2 FQGTGA. Losses at the gene ends were 5 bases for V and 6 bases for J; bases not matched to a gene: 9. The CDR3 sequence is 15 residues long. The CDR3 protein is CASSPQGEQAGELFF. CDR3 nucleotides: TGTGCCAGCAGCCCCCAGGGGGAACAGGCCGGGGAGCTGTTTTTT.

The rearrangement joins TRBV5-4 to TRBJ2-7; TRBD2 matches at 12 bases. Germline CDR1 and CDR2: SGHNT and YYREEE (reference sequence). V was pared by 4 bases and J by 7 bases, with 9 bases of the junction left unmatched. CDR3 size: 15 residues. The CDR3 sequence: CASSPRLAGAGEQYF. In DNA form, the CDR3 reads TGTGCCAGCAGCCCCAGACTAGCGGGAGCGGGGGAGCAGTACTTC.

The V call is TRBV12-3 or TRBV12-4, the J call TRBJ2-7; D remains unclear. Trimming left V 1 base short and J 5 bases short, with 6 bases between. The CDR3 has 12 residues. CDR3 amino acids: CASSLVRNEQYF. The CDR3 region has the DNA TGTGCCAGCAGTTTAGTTCGGAACGAGCAGTACTTC.